This TCR beta chain appears in the sequencing data of a study of T cell responses to AZD1222 COVID-19 vaccine. Study information: Pooling of second doses given at about 4 or about 12 weeks was done.

This CDR3 has 12 residues. In germline, CDR1 is MDHEN, CDR2 SYDVKM. V lost 6 bases and J 3 bases, leaving 8 bases between the germline ends. About this clone: Its antigen is undetermined.

General study findings and limits: After the peak T cell response, and only then, were repertoires sampled. Clonal diversity was possibly underestimated; the donors were predominantly white British and more often female.

The table came from immunoSEQ multiplex PCR; TCRdb's copy has only in-frame clones and leaves some out. This table holds some 150,000 clones, about 87% found once. This sample comprised peripheral blood, obtained on day 0 of AZD1222 vaccination. The chain carries TRBV28 and TRBJ1-2; D call uncertain. This TCR was sampled from an adult in good health. The CDR3 reads CASRVKDYGYTF. The CDR3 nucleotides read TGTGCCAGCAGGGTAAAGGACTATGGCTACACCTTC.